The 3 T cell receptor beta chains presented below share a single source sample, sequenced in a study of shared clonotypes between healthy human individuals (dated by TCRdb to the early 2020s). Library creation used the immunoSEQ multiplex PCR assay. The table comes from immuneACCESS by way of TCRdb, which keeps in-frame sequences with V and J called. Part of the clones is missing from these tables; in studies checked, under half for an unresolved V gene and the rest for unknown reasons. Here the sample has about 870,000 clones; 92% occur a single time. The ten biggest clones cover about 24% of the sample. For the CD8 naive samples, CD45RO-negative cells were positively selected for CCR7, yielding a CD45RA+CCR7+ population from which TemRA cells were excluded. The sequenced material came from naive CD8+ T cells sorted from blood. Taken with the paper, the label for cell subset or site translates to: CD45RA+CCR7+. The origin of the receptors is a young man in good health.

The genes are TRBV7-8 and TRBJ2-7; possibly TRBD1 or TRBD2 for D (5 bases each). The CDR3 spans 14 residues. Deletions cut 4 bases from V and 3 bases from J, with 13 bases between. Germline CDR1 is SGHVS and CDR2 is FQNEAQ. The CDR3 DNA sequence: TGTGCCAGCAGCTCCCAGGGACCGGGCTACGAGCAGTACTTC. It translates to CASSSQGPGYEQYF.

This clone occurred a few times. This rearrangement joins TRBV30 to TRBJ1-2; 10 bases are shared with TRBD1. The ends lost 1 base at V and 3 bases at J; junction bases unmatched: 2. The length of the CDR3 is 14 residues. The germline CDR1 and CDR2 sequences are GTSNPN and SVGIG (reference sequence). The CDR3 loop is CAWSEGTGDYGYTF. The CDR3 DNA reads TGTGCCTGGAGTGAGGGGACAGGGGACTATGGCTACACCTTC.

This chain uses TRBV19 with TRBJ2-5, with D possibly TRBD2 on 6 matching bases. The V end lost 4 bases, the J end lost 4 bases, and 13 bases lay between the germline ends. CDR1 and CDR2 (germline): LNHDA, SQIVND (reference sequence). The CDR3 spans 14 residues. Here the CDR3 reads CASSSELAVETQYF. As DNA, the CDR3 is TGTGCCAGTAGTAGTGAACTAGCCGTAGAGACCCAGTACTTC.